These 6 T cell receptor beta chains originate from one sample sequenced in a study of early T cells in non-severe SARS-CoV-2 infection. TCRdb reprocessed the 5' RACE reads via MiXCR and lists one record per CDR3 protein. This sample has about 77,000 distinct CDR3 sequences; around 16% occur once, and the top ten carry less than 3.5%. The specimen sequenced was whole blood. The receptors derive from an adult who was a healthcare worker with PCR-confirmed SARS-CoV-2 infection or an uninfected control (not recorded which).

This clonotype appeared a few times. The J gene is TRBJ2-1, the V gene TRBV19, with D possibly being TRBD1 (5 bases). The length of the CDR3 is 14 residues. Trimming pared 6 bases from V and 7 bases from J, leaving 16 bases between. CDR1 and CDR2 (germline): LNHDA, SQIVND (reference sequence). CDR3 nucleotides: TGTGCCAGTAGGCACAGGATCCGAGAGAATGAGCAGTTCTTC. Translation: CASRHRIRENEQFF.

This clonotype occurred a few times. J is TRBJ1-2 and V is TRBV28; the D gene is possibly TRBD1 (5 bases). V gave up 1 base and J gave up 8 bases, with 11 bases separating them. This CDR3 spans 13 amino acids. Germline lookup yields CDR1 MDHEN and CDR2 SYDVKM. The chain's CDR3 is CASSLSGGGGYTF. As DNA, the CDR3 is TGTGCCAGCAGTTTATCCGGGGGAGGAGGCTACACCTTC.

This rearrangement joins TRBV7-2 to TRBJ2-2; D might be TRBD1 (6 bases). Deletions cut 5 bases from V and 4 bases from J, with 8 bases between. In germline, CDR1 is SGHTA, CDR2 FQGNSA. This CDR3 is built from 13 residues. The CDR3, as DNA: TGTGCCAGCAGCAAGGACAGCACCGGGGAGCTGTTTTTT. Its protein product is CASSKDSTGELFF.

In this sample, this clonotype turned up a few times. The chain carries TRBV15 and TRBJ1-2, with D possibly TRBD1 on 5 matching bases. The CDR3 runs to 14 residues. Trimming pared 5 bases from V and 4 bases from J, leaving 14 bases between. Germline CDR1 and CDR2: LNHNV and YYDKDF (reference sequence). CDR3 DNA sequence: TGTGCCACCAGCTGGGGGACCGGCCCCTATGGCTACACCTTC. This codes for CATSWGTGPYGYTF.

This clonotype turned up a few times. The chain employs TRBV7-2 and TRBJ2-2, with D tentatively TRBD1 or TRBD2 (5 bases each). This CDR3 is 16 amino acids long. Trimming stripped 5 bases from V and 4 bases from J, with 17 bases between. CDR1 SGHTA and CDR2 FQGNSA come from the germline V gene. The CDR3 DNA reads TGTGCCAGCAGCACTCCGGGACCCCTTTCCACCGGGGAGCTGTTTTTT. Translating gives CASSTPGPLSTGELFF.

The rearrangement uses TRBV9 and TRBJ2-1; 8 bases match TRBD2. Germline V gives CDR1 SGDLS, CDR2 YYNGEE. The junction had 14 bases not matched to a gene; V was cut back by 6 bases and J by 9 bases. The CDR3 has 15 amino acids. This CDR3 reads CASTSEEGAGGEQFF. CDR3 nucleotide sequence: TGTGCCAGCACCTCGGAGGAAGGGGCGGGAGGTGAGCAGTTCTTC.